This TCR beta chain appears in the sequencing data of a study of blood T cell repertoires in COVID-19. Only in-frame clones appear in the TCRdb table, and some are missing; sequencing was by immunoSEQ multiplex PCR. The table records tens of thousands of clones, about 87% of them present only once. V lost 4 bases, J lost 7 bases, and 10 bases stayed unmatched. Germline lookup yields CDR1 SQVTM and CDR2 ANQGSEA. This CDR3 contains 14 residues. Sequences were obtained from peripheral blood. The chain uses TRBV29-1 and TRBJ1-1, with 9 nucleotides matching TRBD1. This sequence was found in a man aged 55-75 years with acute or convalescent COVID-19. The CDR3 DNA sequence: TGCAGCGTTGGACAGAAACAGGGGGCTGGTGAAGCTTTCTTT. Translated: CSVGQKQGAGEAFF.